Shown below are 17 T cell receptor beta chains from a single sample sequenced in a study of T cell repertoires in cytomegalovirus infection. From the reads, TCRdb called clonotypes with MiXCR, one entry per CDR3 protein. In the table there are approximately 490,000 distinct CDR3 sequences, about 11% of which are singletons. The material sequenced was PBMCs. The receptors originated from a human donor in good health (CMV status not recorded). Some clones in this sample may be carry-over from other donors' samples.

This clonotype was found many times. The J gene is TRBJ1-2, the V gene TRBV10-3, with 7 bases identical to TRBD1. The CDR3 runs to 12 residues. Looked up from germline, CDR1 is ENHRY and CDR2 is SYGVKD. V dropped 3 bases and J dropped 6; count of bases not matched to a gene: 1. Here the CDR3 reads CAISDDRDGYTF. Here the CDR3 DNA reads TGTGCCATCAGTGATGACAGGGATGGCTACACCTTC.

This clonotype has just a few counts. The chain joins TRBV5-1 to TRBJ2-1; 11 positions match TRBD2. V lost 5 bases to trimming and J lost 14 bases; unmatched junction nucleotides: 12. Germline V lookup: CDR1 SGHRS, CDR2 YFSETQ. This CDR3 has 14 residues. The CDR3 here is CASRQTSGSKGEFF. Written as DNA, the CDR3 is TGCGCCAGCAGACAAACTAGCGGGAGCAAGGGGGAGTTCTTC.

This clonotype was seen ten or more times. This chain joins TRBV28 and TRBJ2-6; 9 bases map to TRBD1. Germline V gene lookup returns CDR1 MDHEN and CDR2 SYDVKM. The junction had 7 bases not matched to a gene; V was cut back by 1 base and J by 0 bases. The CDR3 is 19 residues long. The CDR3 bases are TGTGCCAGCAGTTTATTCTGGGACAGGGATAGCTCTGGGGCCAACGTCCTGACTTTC. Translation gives CASSLFWDRDSSGANVLTF. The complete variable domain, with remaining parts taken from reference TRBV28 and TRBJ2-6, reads DVKVTQSSRYLVKRTGEKVFLECVQDMDHENMFWYRQDPGLGLRLIYFSYDVKMKEKGDIPEGYSVSREKKERFSLILESASTNQTSMYLCASSLFWDRDSSGANVLTFGAGSRLTVL.

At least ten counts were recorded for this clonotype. CDR3 residues: CASSQMDSLTTEQYF. In DNA form, the CDR3 reads TGTGCCAGCAGCCAAATGGACAGCCTCACTACCGAGCAGTACTTC. The rearrangement uses TRBV4-2 and TRBJ2-7; TRBD1 is a possible D gene (6 bases). V shed 2 bases and J shed 6 bases, with 17 bases lying between them. Germline lookup yields CDR1 LGHNA and CDR2 YNFKEQ. The CDR3 contains 15 residues.

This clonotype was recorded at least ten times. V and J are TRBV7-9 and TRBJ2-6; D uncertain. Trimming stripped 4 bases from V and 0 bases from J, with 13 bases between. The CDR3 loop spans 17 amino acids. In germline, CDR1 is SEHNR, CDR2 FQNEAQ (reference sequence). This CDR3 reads CASSSGSRSSGANVLTF. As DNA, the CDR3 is TGTGCCAGCAGCTCTGGGTCCCGAAGCTCTGGGGCCAACGTCCTGACTTTC.

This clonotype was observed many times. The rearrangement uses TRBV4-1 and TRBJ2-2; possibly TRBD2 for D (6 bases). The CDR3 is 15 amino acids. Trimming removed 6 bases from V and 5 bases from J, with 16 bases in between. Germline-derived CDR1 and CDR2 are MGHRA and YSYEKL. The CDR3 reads CASSPAGSFTGELFF. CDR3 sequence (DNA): TGCGCCAGCAGTCCGGCGGGGAGTTTTACCGGGGAGCTGTTTTTT.

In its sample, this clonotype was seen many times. The CDR3 nucleotides read TGCAGTGCTAGAGTCGGGCCCATGAAGGAGACCCAGTACTTC. It translates to CSARVGPMKETQYF. The chain has TRBV20-1 and TRBJ2-5, with no clear D. Germline values: CDR1 DFQATT, CDR2 SNEGSKA (reference sequence). This CDR3 is 14 amino acids long. V was shortened by 1 base and J by 5 bases, with 14 bases between the two germline ends.

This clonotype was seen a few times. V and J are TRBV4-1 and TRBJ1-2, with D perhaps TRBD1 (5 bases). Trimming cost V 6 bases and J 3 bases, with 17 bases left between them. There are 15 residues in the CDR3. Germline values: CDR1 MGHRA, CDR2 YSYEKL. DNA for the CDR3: TGCGCCAGCAGTTTCAATGAGCAGGGTGACTATGGCTACACCTTC. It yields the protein CASSFNEQGDYGYTF.

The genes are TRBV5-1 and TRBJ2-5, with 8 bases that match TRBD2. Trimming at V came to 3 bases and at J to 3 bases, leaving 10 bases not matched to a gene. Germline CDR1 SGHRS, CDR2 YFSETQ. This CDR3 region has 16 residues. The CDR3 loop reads CASSSRVTSEEETQYF. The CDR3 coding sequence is TGCGCCAGCAGCTCCCGAGTGACTAGCGAGGAAGAGACCCAGTACTTC.

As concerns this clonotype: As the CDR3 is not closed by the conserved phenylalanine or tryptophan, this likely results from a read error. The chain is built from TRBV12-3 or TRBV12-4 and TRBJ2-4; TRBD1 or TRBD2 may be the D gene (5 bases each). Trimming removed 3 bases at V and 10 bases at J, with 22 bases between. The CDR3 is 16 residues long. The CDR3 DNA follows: TGTGCCAGCAGTTTGGGTCGGGACCCCTCCTGGGAGATTCAGTACTAC. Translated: CASSLGRDPSWEIQYY.

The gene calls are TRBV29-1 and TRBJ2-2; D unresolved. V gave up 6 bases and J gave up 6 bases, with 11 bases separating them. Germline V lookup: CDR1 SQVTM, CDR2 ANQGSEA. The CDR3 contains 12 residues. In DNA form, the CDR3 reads TGCAGCGTCGTTCTTCGAGCCGGGGAGCTGTTTTTT. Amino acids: CSVVLRAGELFF.

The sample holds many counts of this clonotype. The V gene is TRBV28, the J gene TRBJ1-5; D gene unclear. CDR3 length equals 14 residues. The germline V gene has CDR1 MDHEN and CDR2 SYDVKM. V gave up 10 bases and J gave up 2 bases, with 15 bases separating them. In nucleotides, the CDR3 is TGTGCCATCCTGGGCGGGGAGCGCAATCAGCCCCAGCATTTT. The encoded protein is CAILGGERNQPQHF.

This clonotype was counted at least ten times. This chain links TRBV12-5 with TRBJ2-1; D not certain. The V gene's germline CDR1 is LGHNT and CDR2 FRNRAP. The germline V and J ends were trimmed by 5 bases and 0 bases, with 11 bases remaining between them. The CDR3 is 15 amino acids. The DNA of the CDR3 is TGTGCTAGTGGTCCGGGCCTAAGCTCCTACAATGAGCAGTTCTTC. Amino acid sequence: CASGPGLSSYNEQFF.

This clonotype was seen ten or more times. CDR3 nucleotide sequence: TGTGCCAGCAGCCAAGAATTTATCGGCGGGGCGGGGTACCAAGAGACCCAGTACTTC. Amino acid sequence: CASSQEFIGGAGYQETQYF. The rearrangement uses TRBV4-2 and TRBJ2-5; tentatively, D is TRBD2 (6 bases). The CDR3 has 19 amino acids. V gave up 0 bases and J gave up 0 bases, with 20 bases separating them. The germline V gene encodes CDR1 LGHNA and CDR2 YNFKEQ.

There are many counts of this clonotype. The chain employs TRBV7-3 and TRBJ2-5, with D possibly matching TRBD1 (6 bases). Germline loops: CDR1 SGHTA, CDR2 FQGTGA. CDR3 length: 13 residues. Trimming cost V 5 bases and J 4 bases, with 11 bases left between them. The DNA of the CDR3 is TGTGCCAGCAGCACCGGGACAACAGAGACCCAGTACTTC. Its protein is CASSTGTTETQYF.

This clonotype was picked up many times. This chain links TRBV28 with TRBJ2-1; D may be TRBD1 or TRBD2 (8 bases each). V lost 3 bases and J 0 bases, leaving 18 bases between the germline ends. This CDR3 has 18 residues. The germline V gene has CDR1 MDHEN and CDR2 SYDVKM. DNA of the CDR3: TGTGCCAGCAGTTTTAGCGGGACAGGCGACAGCTCCTACAATGAGCAGTTCTTC. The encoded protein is CASSFSGTGDSSYNEQFF.

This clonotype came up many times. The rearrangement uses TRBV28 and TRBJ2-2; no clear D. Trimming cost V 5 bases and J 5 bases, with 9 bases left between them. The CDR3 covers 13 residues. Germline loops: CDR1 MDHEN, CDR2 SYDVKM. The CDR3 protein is CASSTTGTGELFF. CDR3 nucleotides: TGTGCCAGCAGTACGACGGGTACCGGGGAGCTGTTTTTT.